The sequence of this TCR beta chain was determined in a study of response to subunit inactivated influenza vaccine. Trimming cost V 2 bases and J 9 bases; bases outside gene matches: 16. Germline lookup yields CDR1 SGHDN and CDR2 FVKESK. CDR3 length: 17 amino acids. On this clonotype: Its specificity is not known.

TCRdb reanalysed the RT-PCR reads using MiXCR and keeps one entry per CDR3 protein. The top ten clones hold around 10% of a sample with roughly 700,000 distinct CDR3 sequences, approximately 14% of them seen once. Study conclusions and caveats: A suggestion made by the authors is that each seasonal influenza vaccination recruits few new T cells.

This sequence was found in a man aged 45-60 years who received an inactivated influenza vaccine. The sample here was PBMCs from blood, taken less than 13 days after vaccination. The chain employs TRBV14 and TRBJ1-1; 9 bases agree with TRBD1. CDR3 in DNA: TGTGCCAGCAGCCAAAGTTGGGGACAGGGAACTCTTCGGCAAGCTTTCTTT. This encodes CASSQSWGQGTLRQAFF.